These T cell receptor beta chains were read from a single sample in a study of cytomegalovirus exposure and HLA in healthy donors. Some clones are missing from TCRdb's copy, which holds only in-frame ones; the method was immunoSEQ multiplex PCR. The repertoire has tens of thousands of clones, around 74% of them found once; the top ten carry 20% to 25%. Material for sequencing was PBMCs. Source of these receptors: a woman aged 30 to 39 in good health and CMV-seropositive. CDR3s include the opening cysteine and the closing phenylalanine or tryptophan. The order of the fields is J gene, V gene, D gene, clone size, CDR3 protein, CDR3 DNA. The D gene is left open where the match is weak. Size tells how often a clone was seen (once, few, many) or the class of an expanded clone, and some rows leave it out.

>TRBJ2-7|TRBV25-1|TRBD1|.
CASSEQGVIGEQYF
TGTGCCAGCAGTGAGCAGGGGGTAATAGGCGAGCAGTACTTC
>TRBJ2-2|TRBV29-1|TRBD1|.
CSGGQVSNTGELFF
TGCAGCGGAGGACAGGTTTCGAACACCGGGGAGCTGTTTTTT
>TRBJ2-3|TRBV29-1|.|.
CSQRRAGMTDTQYF
TGCAGCCAAAGGAGGGCCGGGATGACAGATACGCAGTATTTT
>TRBJ1-4|TRBV6-5|TRBD1|.
CASSYGDRGEKLFF
TGTGCCAGCAGTTACGGAGACAGGGGTGAAAAACTGTTTTTT
>TRBJ2-7|TRBV5-1|.|once
CASSSGGGIPTPWNEQYF
TGCGCCAGCAGCTCCGGCGGCGGAATCCCAACACCATGGAACGAGCAGTACTTC
>TRBJ1-1|TRBV28|.|.
CASSYQGLPIWAFF
TGTGCCAGCAGTTACCAGGGTCTACCAATTTGGGCTTTCTTT
>TRBJ1-2|TRBV28|.|.
CASSLQGLDGYTF
TGTGCCAGCAGCCTCCAGGGTCTCGATGGCTACACCTTC
>TRBJ2-3|TRBV25-1|.|once
CASSELGGSTDTQYF
TGTGCCAGCAGTGAATTGGGCGGGAGCACAGATACGCAGTATTTT
>TRBJ2-1|TRBV5-1|TRBD2|.
CASSLLAVLSSYNEQFF
TGCGCCAGCAGCCTACTAGCGGTCCTGAGCTCCTACAATGAGCAGTTCTTC
>TRBJ1-1|TRBV5-6|TRBD1|.
CASSVTQGTEAFF
TGTGCCAGCAGCGTTACACAGGGGACTGAAGCTTTCTTT
>TRBJ2-1|TRBV7-2|.|.
CASSFGRRTLGINEQFF
TGTGCCAGCAGCTTCGGAAGGCGAACCCTAGGAATAAATGAGCAGTTCTTC
>TRBJ1-2|TRBV7-2|TRBD1|.
CASSSTPGTGNGYTF
TGTGCCAGCAGTTCTACCCCCGGGACAGGGAATGGCTACACCTTC
>TRBJ1-1|TRBV5-5|TRBD1|few
CASSLQGALLNTEAFF
TGTGCCAGCAGCTTGCAGGGGGCTTTACTGAACACTGAAGCTTTCTTT
>TRBJ2-1|TRBV5-1|.|few
CASSFAQGNYNEQFF
TGCGCCAGCAGCTTTGCACAGGGCAACTACAATGAGCAGTTCTTC
>TRBJ2-5|TRBV28|.|.
CASSLSRRETQYF
TGTGCCAGCAGTTTAAGCAGGAGGGAGACCCAGTACTTC
>TRBJ1-2|TRBV5-6|.|.
CASSWERGLNYGYTF
TGTGCCAGCAGCTGGGAGCGGGGGCTAAACTATGGCTACACCTTC
>TRBJ2-5|TRBV2|TRBD2|.
CASSQNREGETQYF
TGTGCCAGCAGCCAAAATCGGGAGGGGGAGACCCAGTACTTC
>TRBJ2-7|TRBV10-1|TRBD1|once
CASSVGQGYEQYF
TGCGCCAGCAGTGTCGGACAGGGGTACGAGCAGTACTTC
>TRBJ1-1|TRBV30|TRBD1|.
CAWSVSGGTEAFF
TGTGCCTGGAGTGTCTCAGGGGGCACTGAAGCTTTCTTT
>TRBJ1-1|TRBV29-1|TRBD1|.
CSGGQGDTEAFF
TGCAGCGGGGGACAGGGCGACACTGAAGCTTTCTTT
>TRBJ1-3|TRBV28|.|.
CASRGGIGNTIYF
TGTGCCAGCAGGGGGGGGATCGGAAACACCATATATTTT
>TRBJ2-1|TRBV30|TRBD2|.
CACSCGRGGNEQFF
TGTGCCTGTTCTTGCGGGAGGGGAGGCAATGAGCAGTTCTTC
>TRBJ2-7|TRBV18|TRBD1|.
CASSPSGGYEQYF
TGTGCCAGCTCCCCCTCAGGGGGCTACGAGCAGTACTTC
>TRBJ2-4|TRBV6-5|TRBD1|.
CATLDREKNIQYF
TGTGCCACCTTAGACAGGGAAAAAAACATTCAGTACTTC
>TRBJ2-5|TRBV28|.|.
CATTASWETQYF
TGTGCCACCACAGCCTCTTGGGAGACCCAGTACTTC
>TRBJ2-2|TRBV7-8|.|.
CASSPRGGLLLTGELFF
TGTGCCAGCAGCCCTAGGGGGGGGTTATTGTTAACCGGGGAGCTGTTTTTT
>TRBJ2-1|TRBV6-6|.|few
CASSYREVGWFF
TGTGCCAGCAGTTACAGGGAGGTCGGTTGGTTCTTC
>TRBJ1-5|TRBV5-6|.|.
CASSLLRGGLEPQHF
TGTGCCAGCAGCTTGTTGCGGGGGGGCCTGGAGCCCCAGCATTTT
>TRBJ2-4|TRBV2|.|.
CASSPDRAKNIQYF
TGTGCCAGTTCACCTGACAGAGCCAAAAACATTCAGTACTTC
>TRBJ2-1|TRBV4-1|TRBD2|.
CASSPAGAEYNEQFF
TGCGCCAGCAGCCCGGCGGGAGCGGAGTACAATGAGCAGTTCTTC
>TRBJ2-7|TRBV6-5|TRBD2|.
CASSYSPSGIHEQYF
TGTGCCAGCAGTTACTCTCCTAGCGGGATTCACGAGCAGTACTTC
>TRBJ1-4|TRBV6-5|.|.
CASKTGLITNEKLFF
TGTGCCAGCAAAACGGGACTGATCACTAATGAAAAACTGTTTTTT
>TRBJ2-5|TRBV5-4|TRBD1|.
CASSFYRGPETQYF
TGTGCCAGCAGCTTTTACAGGGGCCCAGAGACCCAGTACTTC
>TRBJ2-6|TRBV7-6|.|.
CASSLSFRSGANVLTF
TGTGCCAGCAGCTTAAGCTTCAGGTCTGGGGCCAACGTCCTGACTTTC
>TRBJ1-1|TRBV9|.|.
CASSVVAEGATEAFF
TGTGCCAGCAGCGTAGTGGCAGAAGGGGCGACTGAAGCTTTCTTT
>TRBJ2-2|TRBV6-5|.|.
CASSYVRANTGELFF
TGTGCCAGCAGTTACGTCAGGGCGAACACCGGGGAGCTGTTTTTT
>TRBJ2-5|TRBV5-8|.|few
CASSRRLGPYQETQYF
TGTGCCAGCAGCCGACGACTAGGACCGTACCAAGAGACCCAGTACTTC